This T cell receptor beta chain emerged from a study of cytomegalovirus exposure and HLA in healthy donors. Study-wide background: As released early, the data held 75 million to 90 million unique TCRs from HLA-typed donors. Study results and caveats: The authors excluded some V segments, including TRBV6-2 and TRBV6-3, as indistinguishable. Later analysis demonstrated an association between a missense DCLRE1C variant and TCR beta V- and J-gene trimming.

PCR employed 60 Vbeta and 13 Jbeta primers. In the original processing: In a later analysis, 70 million to 80 million unique TCR beta chains included roughly 11 million shared by two or more donors. Data came from immunoSEQ multiplex PCR; TCRdb stores just in-frame clones and leaves some out. The DNA gave D and trimming, while V, J and clone size come from that table. The top ten hold roughly 8% of the sample, which has about 160,000 clones, approximately 80% seen once. About this clone: What it binds is unknown.

The V and J ends lost 3 bases and 0 bases, in that order; junction bases with no gene match: 7. The CDR3 extends over 17 amino acids. Germline assignment: CDR1 SGDLS and CDR2 YYNGEE. The sequenced sample consisted of PBMCs. V is TRBV9 and J is TRBJ2-1; TRBD2 aligns across 9 bases. This clonotype originated in a male donor in good health and CMV-seropositive. CDR3 DNA sequence: TGTGCCAGCAGCGCGGGGGGACTAGCCCGCTCCTACAATGAGCAGTTCTTC. Encoded protein: CASSAGGLARSYNEQFF. Combining the CDR3 with reference TRBV9 and TRBJ2-1 gives the whole variable domain DSGVTQTPKHLITATGQRVTLRCSPRSGDLSVYWYQQSLDQGLQFLIQYYNGEERAKGNILERFSAQQFPDLHSELNLSSLELGDSALYFCASSAGGLARSYNEQFFGPGTRLTVL.